Shown below are 26 T cell receptor beta chains from a single sample sequenced in a study of OX40 agonist ivuxolimab in advanced cancers. Some clones are missing from TCRdb's copy, which holds only in-frame ones; the method was immunoSEQ multiplex PCR. The sample consists of roughly 90,000 clones, less than 95% of them appearing once. The material sequenced was CD4+ or CD8+ T cells sorted from blood, taken in a trial of the OX40 agonist ivuxolimab. These TCRs come from an adult with an advanced solid tumor such as melanoma, head and neck, liver or kidney cancer.

The chain couples TRBV4-1 to TRBJ2-7; D could derive from TRBD1 or TRBD2 (5 bases each). This CDR3 contains 16 residues. Germline V gene sequence: CDR1 MGHRA, CDR2 YSYEKL. Trimming removed 1 base at V and 6 bases at J, with 19 bases between. DNA of the CDR3: TGCGCCAGCAGCCAAGGGGGCGGAGGCCAGCGCGCCGAGCAGTACTTC. It is translated as CASSQGGGGQRAEQYF.

This chain uses TRBV7-9 with TRBJ2-1; D gene unclear. Trimming removed 2 bases at V and 3 bases at J, with 17 bases between. The length of the CDR3 is 17 residues. Germline values: CDR1 SEHNR, CDR2 FQNEAQ (reference sequence). The CDR3 DNA reads TGTGCCAGCAGCTTATCGAACTCCAAAATTCACTACAATGAGCAGTTCTTC. Amino acids: CASSLSNSKIHYNEQFF.

CDR3 bases: TGTGCCAGCAGCCCCCTAGCGGGGAGCTCCTACGAGCAGTACTTC. It specifies CASSPLAGSSYEQYF. The V and J genes are TRBV6-5 and TRBJ2-5, with TRBD2 matching over 9 bases. Near its end, the DNA agrees better with TRBJ2-7, so the J call may be wrong. CDR3 length equals 15 residues. Germline V gene data show CDR1 as MNHEY and CDR2 as SVGAGI.

The chain joins TRBV11-2 to TRBJ2-3; D is possibly TRBD1 (6 bases). The length of the CDR3 is 13 residues. Germline lookup yields CDR1 SGHAT and CDR2 FQNNGV. V lost 5 bases, J lost 5 bases, and 11 bases lay in between. The CDR3 DNA sequence: TGTGCCAGCAGCACCGACAGGAAAGATACGCAGTATTTT. It encodes CASSTDRKDTQYF.

Details on this clone: The sample holds other DNA sequences that translate to the same CDR3. V gene TRBV27 combines with J gene TRBJ2-3; D remains unclear. This CDR3 has 12 amino acids. V was pared by 5 bases and J by 6 bases, with 9 bases between. CDR1 and CDR2 from the germline V gene are MNHEY and SMNVEV (reference sequence). CDR3 bases: TGTGCCAGCAGTCTACTCGGCGATACGCAGTATTTT. Its translation is CASSLLGDTQYF.

The chain has TRBV5-6 and TRBJ1-4; D gene unclear. The CDR3 totals 16 residues. With 4 bases removed from V and 2 bases from J, the gap between germline ends came to 15 bases. Germline V gene lookup returns CDR1 SGHDT and CDR2 YYEEEE. The CDR3 DNA is TGTGCCAGCAGCCAGACCCTTGGGGTCACTAATGAAAAACTGTTTTTT. It codes for CASSQTLGVTNEKLFF.

This clone was detected a few times. This chain connects TRBV9 to TRBJ2-1, with D perhaps matching TRBD1 or TRBD2 (5 bases each). Germline lookup yields CDR1 SGDLS and CDR2 YYNGEE. V was pared by 0 bases and J by 4 bases, with 11 bases between. The CDR3 contains 15 residues. The DNA of the CDR3 is TGTGCCAGCAGCGTAGGAGGGGCAGGGTACAATGAGCAGTTCTTC. Amino acid sequence: CASSVGGAGYNEQFF.

The chain couples TRBV6-5 to TRBJ2-7; TRBD1 aligns across 10 bases. The germline V gene encodes CDR1 MNHEY and CDR2 SVGAGI. The CDR3 spans 15 residues. Trimming cost V 0 bases and J 7 bases; bases outside gene matches: 6. For the CDR3, the DNA is TGTGCCAGCAGTTACTCAGGGACAGGGGTAGGGGAGCAGTACTTC. Translated, it gives CASSYSGTGVGEQYF.

The chain uses TRBV6-4 and TRBJ2-5, with D hard to call. This CDR3 is 13 amino acids long. V dropped 6 bases and J dropped 5 bases, with 13 bases sitting between them. Germline CDR1 is MRHNA and CDR2 is SNTAGT. The CDR3 DNA sequence: TGTGCCAGCAGCCCCTCCCTCTCGGAGACCCAGTACTTC. Protein product: CASSPSLSETQYF.

The genes are TRBV5-1 and TRBJ1-4; 9 positions match TRBD1. The CDR3 is made up of 16 amino acids. V lost 3 bases, J lost 1 base, and 4 bases stayed unmatched. From germline, CDR1 is SGHRS and CDR2 YFSETQ. CDR3 sequence reads: CASSWDREGTNEKLFF. In nucleotides, the CDR3 is TGCGCCAGCAGCTGGGACAGGGAAGGAACTAATGAAAAACTGTTTTTT.

The gene calls are TRBV28 and TRBJ2-5; 14 bases map to TRBD2. Per the germline V gene, CDR1 is MDHEN and CDR2 is SYDVKM. This CDR3 spans 18 amino acids. The V segment lost 5 bases and the J segment 3 bases; nucleotides outside the gene matches: 11. In DNA form, the CDR3 reads TGTGCCAGCAGTCCCGGACTAGCGGGAGGAAAATGGAAAGAGACCCAGTACTTC. This encodes CASSPGLAGGKWKETQYF.

The chain joins TRBV5-4 to TRBJ2-5, with D maybe TRBD2 (6 bases). The CDR3 spans 15 residues. The V and J ends lost 0 bases and 5 bases respectively, with 14 bases between them. Germline CDR1 SGHNT, CDR2 YYREEE (reference sequence). In DNA, the CDR3 is TGTGCCAGCAGCTTGGTTGGGGGAGGAGTGGAGACCCAGTACTTC. The encoded protein is CASSLVGGGVETQYF. Full variable domain (outside the CDR3, taken from reference TRBV5-4 and TRBJ2-5): ETGVTQSPTHLIKTRGQQVTLRCSSQSGHNTVSWYQQALGQGPQFIFQYYREEENGRGNFPPRFSGLQFPNYSSELNVNALELDDSALYLCASSLVGGGVETQYFGPGTRLLVL.

CDR3 region: CASYTDTQYF. In DNA, the CDR3 is TGTGCCAGCTACACAGATACGCAGTATTTT. The J gene is TRBJ2-3, the V gene TRBV27; D remains unclear. Trimming took 8 bases from V and 2 from J, leaving 2 bases between them. Per germline, CDR1 MNHEY and CDR2 SMNVEV (reference sequence). The CDR3 totals 10 residues.

The CDR3 sequence is CASSFYGGEQFF. The DNA for the CDR3 is TGTGCCAGCAGCTTCTACGGCGGTGAGCAGTTCTTC. The rearrangement links TRBV5-8 to TRBJ2-1; D is unresolved. The length of the CDR3 is 12 residues. The germline gives CDR1 SGHTS, CDR2 YDEGEE. V was clipped by 2 bases and J by 9 bases, with 9 bases between them.

The chain couples TRBV7-3 to TRBJ2-7; D is possibly TRBD2 (5 bases). The CDR3 is made up of 19 amino acids. Germline V lookup: CDR1 SGHTA, CDR2 FQGTGA. Trimming took 0 bases from V and 5 from J, leaving 26 bases between them. For the CDR3, the DNA is TGTGCCAGCAGCTTAACAGGTTTAGCGCGAAGAAACACCGTGGACGAGCAGTACTTC. This gives the protein CASSLTGLARRNTVDEQYF.

The rearrangement joins TRBV19 to TRBJ2-1; the match to TRBD1 covers 7 bases. Losses at the gene ends were 6 bases for V and 9 bases for J; bases not matched to a gene: 17. The CDR3 has 16 amino acids. CDR1 LNHDA and CDR2 SQIVND come from the germline V gene (reference sequence). CDR3 DNA: TGTGCCAGTAGACCACTTAGGTCAGGGGGATACGGTGAGCAGTTCTTC. Its translation: CASRPLRSGGYGEQFF.

The rearrangement uses TRBV6-6 and TRBJ1-5, with TRBD1 matching 7 bases. The trim removed 7 bases at V and 6 bases at J, leaving 9 bases unmatched. Germline V gene data show CDR1 as MNHNY and CDR2 as SVGAGI (reference sequence). The CDR3 totals 14 residues. The CDR3, as DNA: TGTGCCAGCACCGACAGGGTGATCAGTCAGCCCCAGCATTTT. It yields the protein CASTDRVISQPQHF.

The chain carries TRBV7-9 and TRBJ2-1; 10 bases align to TRBD1. The V segment lost 5 bases and the J segment 7 bases; nucleotides outside the gene matches: 11. The CDR3 is made up of 16 amino acids. CDR1 is SEHNR, CDR2 FQNEAQ, per germline (reference sequence). The CDR3, as DNA: TGTGCCAGCAGCCGAGAAGACAGGGGGCATAGAAATGAGCAGTTCTTC. It is translated as CASSREDRGHRNEQFF.

The rearrangement joins TRBV27 to TRBJ2-7; 13 positions agree with TRBD2. Looked up from germline, CDR1 is MNHEY and CDR2 is SMNVEV (reference sequence). This CDR3 is built from 16 residues. With V trimmed by 5 bases and J by 7 bases, 11 bases remained unmatched. This chain's CDR3 is CASSPRGLAGVEEQYF. The CDR3 DNA sequence: TGTGCCAGCAGTCCCCGCGGACTAGCGGGAGTGGAAGAGCAGTACTTC.

A note on this clone: Other DNA sequences within the sample encode an identical CDR3. Here the CDR3 DNA reads TGTGCCAGCAGTTTGGGGGGGAACACTGAAGCTTTCTTT. It specifies CASSLGGNTEAFF. The rearrangement links TRBV27 to TRBJ1-1; TRBD1 might be the D (5 bases). This CDR3 is built from 13 residues. CDR1 is MNHEY and CDR2 is SMNVEV in the germline V gene (reference sequence). V lost 3 bases and J lost 1, with 6 bases in between.

This clone was observed a single time. CDR3 sequence: CASSLDIVRAAKLFF. The CDR3 nucleotides read TGCGCCAGCAGCTTGGATATAGTCAGGGCGGCAAAACTGTTTTTT. The chain links TRBV5-1 to TRBJ1-4, with D tentatively TRBD1 (5 bases). Trimming left V 0 bases short and J 10 bases short, with 16 bases between. Germline CDR1 reads SGHRS; CDR2 reads YFSETQ. The CDR3 has 15 residues.

The chain uses TRBV5-4 and TRBJ2-1; D possibly corresponds to TRBD2 (7 bases). CDR3 length: 14 amino acids. V lost 2 bases and J lost 10, with 16 bases in between. Germline lookup yields CDR1 SGHNT and CDR2 YYREEE (reference sequence). The CDR3 spells CASSLMGGGPEQFF. CDR3 DNA: TGTGCCAGCAGCTTAATGGGCGGGGGCCCGGAGCAGTTCTTC.

The DNA of the CDR3 is TGTGCCAGCAGTTCGGGGGCAGGAAGGACCTACGAGCAGTACTTC. It translates to CASSSGAGRTYEQYF. The chain is built from TRBV28 and TRBJ2-7; D may match TRBD1 or TRBD2 (6 bases each). CDR1 and CDR2 (germline): MDHEN, SYDVKM. V dropped 4 bases and J dropped 2 bases, with 15 bases sitting between them. The CDR3 has 15 residues.

This clone has only one observation. This chain uses TRBV29-1 with TRBJ2-7; no clear D gene. The CDR3 is 13 amino acids. Deletions cut 1 base from V and 0 bases from J, with 7 bases between. Per the germline V gene, CDR1 is SQVTM and CDR2 is ANQGSEA. The CDR3 DNA is TGCAGCGTTGAAGTAGGGCCCTCCTACGAGCAGTACTTC. Translated: CSVEVGPSYEQYF.

The V and J genes are TRBV21-1 and TRBJ2-1; the table assigns TRBD2, which was not confirmed against the DNA. TRBV21-1 is assigned pseudogene status. The CDR3 is made up of 15 amino acids. The CDR3 protein is CASSPIAGGGDEQFF. In DNA, the CDR3 is TGTGCCAGCAGCCCGATAGCGGGAGGTGGGGATGAGCAGTTCTTC.

This chain uses TRBV18 with TRBJ1-4; D remains ambiguous. V shed 3 bases and J shed 0 bases, with 8 bases lying between them. The CDR3 runs to 15 residues. Germline V CDR1 and CDR2: KGHSH, LQKENI. CDR3 sequence (DNA): TGTGCCAGCTCACCGGGAGTGGCAACTAATGAAAAACTGTTTTTT. This encodes CASSPGVATNEKLFF. Full variable domain (remainder filled in from reference TRBV18 and TRBJ1-4): NAGVMQNPRHLVRRRGQEARLRCSPMKGHSHVYWYRQLPEEGLKFMVYLQKENIIDESGMPKERFSAEFPKEGPSILRIQQVVRGDSAAYFCASSPGVATNEKLFFGSGTQLSVL.